This record looks at one TCR beta chain sequence and its context. The antigen it recognizes is unknown. Base-call qualities are not available, and no considerably larger clone is one nucleotide away. These data are taken from a study of PD-1 blockade in mismatch repair-deficient tumors (TCRdb year 2017). Notes on the research overall: Between late 2013 and September 2016, fewer than 90 consecutive patients with around twelve mismatch repair-deficient cancer types, all previously treated and progressing, were enrolled in the trial. Deep sequencing of TCR CDR3 regions was used to track tumor-associated T cell clones in peripheral blood of patients responding to PD-1 blockade. General findings and caveats noted by the study authors: After pembrolizumab, tumor-resident clones, which were often undetectable in blood before treatment, expanded rapidly and then contracted, generally ahead of radiologic responses.

The library was obtained by the immunoSEQ multiplex PCR assay. Sourced from immuneACCESS, this table was stored by TCRdb with only in-frame sequences that have V and J called. A share of the clones is absent; for the studies checked, an unresolved V gene accounts for under half, and the remainder has no known explanation. Present in this sample are 77,000 or so clones, roughly 80% of which were seen just once. Clones ranked in the top ten supply around 5.5% of the sample. For each enrolled patient, mismatch repair deficiency was established using either polymerase chain reaction or immunohistochemistry. TCR sequencing was carried out for three patients who responded to pembrolizumab therapy. The phase II trial prospectively evaluated PD-1 blockade with pembrolizumab in advanced mismatch repair-deficient cancers, independent of tissue of origin. Serial peripheral blood T cell samples were collected before and at multiple times after starting PD-1 blockade. The timing of each blood sample was reported as weeks after the first dose of pembrolizumab.

Germline trimming amounts to 2 bases on V and 5 bases on J, with 8 as the count of junction bases outside the gene matches. The germline V gene gives CDR1 as SGHDT and CDR2 as YYEEEE. Taken from cysteine to phenylalanine, the CDR3 has 15 residues. This entry keeps only the CDR3 DNA: 45 bases, framed from base 1. The input for sequencing was peripheral blood, taken 44 weeks after starting pembrolizumab. The sequence was collected from an adult with mismatch repair-deficient cancer. This chain is built from TRBV5-6 and TRBJ2-7, with TRBD1 matching 9 junction bases. CDR3 protein: CASSFLGTGSHEQYF. The DNA is TGTGCCAGCAGCTTTCTCGGGACAGGGTCCCACGAGCAGTACTTC. With all but the CDR3 taken from the reference TRBV5-6 and TRBJ2-7 genes, the full variable domain is: DAGVTQSPTHLIKTRGQQVTLRCSPKSGHDTVSWYQQALGQGPQFIFQYYEEEERQRGNFPDRFSGHQFPNYSSELNVNALLLGDSALYLCASSFLGTGSHEQYFGPGTRLTVT.